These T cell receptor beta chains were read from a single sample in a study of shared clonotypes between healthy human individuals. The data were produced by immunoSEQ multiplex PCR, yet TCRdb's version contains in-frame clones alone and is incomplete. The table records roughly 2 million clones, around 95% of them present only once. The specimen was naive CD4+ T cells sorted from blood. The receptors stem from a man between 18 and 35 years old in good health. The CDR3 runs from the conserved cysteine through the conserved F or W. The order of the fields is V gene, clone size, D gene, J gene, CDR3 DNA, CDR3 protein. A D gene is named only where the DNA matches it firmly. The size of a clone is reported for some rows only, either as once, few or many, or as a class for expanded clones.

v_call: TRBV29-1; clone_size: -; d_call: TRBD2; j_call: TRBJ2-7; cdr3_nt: TGCAGCGTAACCATGGGAGCGGGAGTTGATGAGCAGTACTTC; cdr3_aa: CSVTMGAGVDEQYF
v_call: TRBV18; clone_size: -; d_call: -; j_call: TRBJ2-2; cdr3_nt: TGTGCCAGCTCACCATCAGGGAACACCGGGGAGCTGTTTTTT; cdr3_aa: CASSPSGNTGELFF
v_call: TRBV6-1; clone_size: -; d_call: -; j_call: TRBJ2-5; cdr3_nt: TGTGCCAGCAGTGCCGGGATCGCTAGTGGCGAGACCCAGTACTTC; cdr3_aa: CASSAGIASGETQYF
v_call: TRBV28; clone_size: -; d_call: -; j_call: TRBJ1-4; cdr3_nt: TGTGCCAGCAGCCTTGGAACGGCCCGCCCAAAACTGTTTTTT; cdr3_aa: CASSLGTARPKLFF
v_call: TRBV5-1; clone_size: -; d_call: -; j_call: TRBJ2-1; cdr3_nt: TGCGCCAGCAGCTTGGTCGACAATGAGCAGTTCTTC; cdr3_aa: CASSLVDNEQFF
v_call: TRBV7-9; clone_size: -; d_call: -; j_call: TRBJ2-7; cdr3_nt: TGTGCCAGCAGCTTACCAGGGGCCCACGAGCAGTACTTC; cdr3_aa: CASSLPGAHEQYF
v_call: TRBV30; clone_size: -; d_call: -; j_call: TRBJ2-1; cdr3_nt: TGTGCCTGGACAGGGGGGACTTACAATGAGCAGTTCTTC; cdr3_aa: CAWTGGTYNEQFF
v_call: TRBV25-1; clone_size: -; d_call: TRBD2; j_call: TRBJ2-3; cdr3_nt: TGTGCCAGCAGTGAGCCTAGGAGGGCGGGAGGCACAGATACGCAGTATTTT; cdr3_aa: CASSEPRRAGGTDTQYF
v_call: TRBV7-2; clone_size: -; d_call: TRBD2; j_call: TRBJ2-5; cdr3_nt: TGTGCCAGCAGCTCCCGGACTAGCGGGAGCGGCGAGACCCAGTACTTC; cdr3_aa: CASSSRTSGSGETQYF
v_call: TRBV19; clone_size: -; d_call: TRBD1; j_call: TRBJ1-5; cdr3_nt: TGTGCCAGTAGTAAGGGGGCGCTGAGCAATCAGCCCCAGCATTTT; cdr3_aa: CASSKGALSNQPQHF
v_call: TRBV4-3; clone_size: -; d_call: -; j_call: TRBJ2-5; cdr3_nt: TGCGCCAGCAGCCAGACATTTTTCGAGACCCAGTACTTC; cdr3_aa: CASSQTFFETQYF
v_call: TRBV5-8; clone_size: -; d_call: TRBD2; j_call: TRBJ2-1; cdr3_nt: TGTGCAACTAGCGGAGAATACAATGAGCAGTTCTTC; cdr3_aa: CATSGEYNEQFF
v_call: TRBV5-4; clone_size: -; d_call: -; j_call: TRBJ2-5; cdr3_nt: TGTGCCAGCAGCCTGCCGAGCCAGGAGACCCAGTACTTC; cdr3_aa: CASSLPSQETQYF
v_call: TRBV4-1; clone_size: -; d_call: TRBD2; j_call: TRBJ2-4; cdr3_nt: TGCGCCAGCAGCCAAGAGGGGCTGAATGTCGGGGGGTCCCCGGGCAAAAACATTCAGTACTTC; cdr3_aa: CASSQEGLNVGGSPGKNIQYF
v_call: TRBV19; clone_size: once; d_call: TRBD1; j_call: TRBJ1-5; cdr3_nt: TGTGCCAGTAGCACGGACAGGGGGAGCAATCAGCCCCAGCATTTT; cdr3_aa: CASSTDRGSNQPQHF
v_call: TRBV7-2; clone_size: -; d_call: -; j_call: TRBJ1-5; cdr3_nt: TGTGCCAGCAGCAAGTTGGGGGTCGGGCAGCCCCAGCATTTT; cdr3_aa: CASSKLGVGQPQHF
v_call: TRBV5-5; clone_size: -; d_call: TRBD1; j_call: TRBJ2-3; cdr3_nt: TGTGCCAGCAGCTTGGGACAGGGGAGTGATACGCAGTATTTT; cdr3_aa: CASSLGQGSDTQYF
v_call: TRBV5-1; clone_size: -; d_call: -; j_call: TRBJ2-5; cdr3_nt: TGCGCCAGCAGCCGGGGTCACCAAGAGACCCAGTACTTC; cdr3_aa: CASSRGHQETQYF
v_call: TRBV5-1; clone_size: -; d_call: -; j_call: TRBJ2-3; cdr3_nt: TGCGCCAGCAGCTATGGTGTAGCCGGGGGCCTAGATACGCAGTATTTT; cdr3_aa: CASSYGVAGGLDTQYF
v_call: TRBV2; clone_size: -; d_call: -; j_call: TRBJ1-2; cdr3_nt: TGTGCCAGCAGTGCACCAGGGGCCACCGCTGGCTACACCTTC; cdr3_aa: CASSAPGATAGYTF
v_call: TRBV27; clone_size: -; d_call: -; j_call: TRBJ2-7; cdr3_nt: TGTGCCAGCAGGGGCGTGGGGGCCTACGAGCAGTACTTC; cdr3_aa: CASRGVGAYEQYF
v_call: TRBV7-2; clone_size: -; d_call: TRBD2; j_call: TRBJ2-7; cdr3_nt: TGTGCCAGCAGCCCCGGGAGGGCCGTAGACGAGCAGTACTTC; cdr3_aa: CASSPGRAVDEQYF
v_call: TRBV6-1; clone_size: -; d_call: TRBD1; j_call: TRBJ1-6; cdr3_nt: TGTGCCAGCAGTGAAGACTTGGGACAGGCGCTGGGATCACCCCTCCACTTT; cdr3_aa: CASSEDLGQALGSPLHF
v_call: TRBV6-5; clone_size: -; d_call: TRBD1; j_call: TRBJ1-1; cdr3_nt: TGTGCCAGCAGGAACAGGGGAGGCACTGAAGCTTTCTTT; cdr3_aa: CASRNRGGTEAFF
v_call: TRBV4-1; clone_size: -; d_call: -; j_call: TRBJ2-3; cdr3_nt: TGCGCCAGCAGCCACCCCGCGGATACGCAGTATTTT; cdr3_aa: CASSHPADTQYF
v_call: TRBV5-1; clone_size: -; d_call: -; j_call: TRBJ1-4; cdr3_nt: TGCGCCAGCAGCTTATCCCCAGGGACTAATGAAAAACTGTTTTTT; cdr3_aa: CASSLSPGTNEKLFF
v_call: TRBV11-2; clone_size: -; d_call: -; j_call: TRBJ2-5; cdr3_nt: TGTGCCAGCAGCTCCCGGGGAGTCGGGGAGACCCAGTACTTC; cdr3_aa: CASSSRGVGETQYF
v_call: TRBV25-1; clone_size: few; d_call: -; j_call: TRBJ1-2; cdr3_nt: TGTGCCAGCAGTGAATCCGGGGGCCGCTATGGCTACACCTTC; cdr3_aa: CASSESGGRYGYTF
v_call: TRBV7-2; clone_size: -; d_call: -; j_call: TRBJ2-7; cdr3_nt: TGTGCCAGCAGCTTAGGAACTAGCTCCTACGAGCAGTACTTC; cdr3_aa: CASSLGTSSYEQYF
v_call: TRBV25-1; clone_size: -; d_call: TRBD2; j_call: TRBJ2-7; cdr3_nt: TGTGCCAGCAGTTTAGGCGGGAGGGCCTCCGAGCAGTACTTC; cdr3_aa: CASSLGGRASEQYF
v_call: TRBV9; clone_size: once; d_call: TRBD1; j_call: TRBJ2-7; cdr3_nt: TGTGCCAGCAGCGTAGAGGGACAGGGGTCCCACGAGCAGTACTTC; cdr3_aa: CASSVEGQGSHEQYF
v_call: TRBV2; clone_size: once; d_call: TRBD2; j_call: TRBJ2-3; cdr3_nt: TGTGCCAGCAGTGCGCAGTGGGGAGCGGGAGGGGATACGCAGTATTTT; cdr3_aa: CASSAQWGAGGDTQYF
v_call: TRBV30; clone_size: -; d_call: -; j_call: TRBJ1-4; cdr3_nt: TGTGCCTGGAGGATGGACAGATTTACAACTAATGAAAAACTGTTTTTT; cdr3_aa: CAWRMDRFTTNEKLFF
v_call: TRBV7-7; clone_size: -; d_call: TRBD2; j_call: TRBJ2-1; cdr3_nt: TGTGCTAGCAGCCGGACTAGTTTGTTCGATGAGCAGTTCTTC; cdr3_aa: CASSRTSLFDEQFF
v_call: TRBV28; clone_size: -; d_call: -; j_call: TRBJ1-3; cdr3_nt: TGTGCCAGCAGTCCCCGTAGAAACACCATATATTTT; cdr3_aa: CASSPRRNTIYF
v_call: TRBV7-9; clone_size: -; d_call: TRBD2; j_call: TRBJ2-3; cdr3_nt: TGTGCCAGCAGCCGGAGCGGGGGTACGGTGGATACGCAGTATTTT; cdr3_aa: CASSRSGGTVDTQYF
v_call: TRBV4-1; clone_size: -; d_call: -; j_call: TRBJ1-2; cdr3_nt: TGCGCCAGCAGCCAAGATGAGCGGTATGGCTACACCTTC; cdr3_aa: CASSQDERYGYTF
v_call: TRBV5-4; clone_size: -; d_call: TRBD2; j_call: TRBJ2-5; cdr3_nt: TGTGCCAGCAGCGTGGGACTAGCGGGAGGGGAGACCCAGTACTTC; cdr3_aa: CASSVGLAGGETQYF
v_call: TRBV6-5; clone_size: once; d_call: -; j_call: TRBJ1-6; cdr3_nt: TGTGCCTGCGGGCGGAATTCACCCCTCCACTTT; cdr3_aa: CACGRNSPLHF
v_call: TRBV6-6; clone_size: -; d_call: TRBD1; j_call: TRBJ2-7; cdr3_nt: TGTGCCCTACGAGGACAGGGCTACGAGCAGTACTTC; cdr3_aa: CALRGQGYEQYF
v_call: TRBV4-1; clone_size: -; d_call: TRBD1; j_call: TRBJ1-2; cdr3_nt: TGCGCCAGCAGCCAAGAAACCGGGACAGCATTAAACTATGGCTACACCTTC; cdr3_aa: CASSQETGTALNYGYTF
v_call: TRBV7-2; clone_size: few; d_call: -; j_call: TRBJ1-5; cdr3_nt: TGTGCCAGCAGCTTAGGCAGCCTCATTAGCAATCAGCCCCAGCATTTT; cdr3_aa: CASSLGSLISNQPQHF
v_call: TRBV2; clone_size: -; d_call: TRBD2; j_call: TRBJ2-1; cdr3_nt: TGTGCCAGCCGGACTAGCGGGGGACCCTCGAAGCAGTTCTTC; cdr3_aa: CASRTSGGPSKQFF
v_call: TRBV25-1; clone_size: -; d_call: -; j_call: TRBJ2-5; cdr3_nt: TGTGCCAGCAGTGAAAAGGGGGGGACCCAGTACTTC; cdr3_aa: CASSEKGGTQYF
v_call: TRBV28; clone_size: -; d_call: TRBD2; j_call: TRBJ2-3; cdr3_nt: TGTGCCAGCAGTTTATACGGGGGGGGCACAGATACGCAGTATTTT; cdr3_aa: CASSLYGGGTDTQYF
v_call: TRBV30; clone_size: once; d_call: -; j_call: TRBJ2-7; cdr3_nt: TGTGCCTGGAGTTACTCTTACTACGAGCAGTACTTC; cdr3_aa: CAWSYSYYEQYF
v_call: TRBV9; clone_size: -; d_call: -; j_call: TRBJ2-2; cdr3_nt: TGTGCCAGCAGCGTAGCCCACGAGGCCGGGGAGCTGTTTTTT; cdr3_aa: CASSVAHEAGELFF
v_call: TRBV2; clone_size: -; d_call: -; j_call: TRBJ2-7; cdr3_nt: TGTGCCAGCGGGCCCCACACGACAGTTTACGAGCAGTACTTC; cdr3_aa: CASGPHTTVYEQYF
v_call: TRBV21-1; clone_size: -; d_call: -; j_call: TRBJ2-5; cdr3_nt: TGTGCCAGCAGCAACTACTCTGCCATTAGAGAGACCCAGTACTTC; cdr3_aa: CASSNYSAIRETQYF
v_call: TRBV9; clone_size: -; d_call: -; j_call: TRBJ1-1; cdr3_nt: TGTGCCAGCAGCGTAGGGGCAGGGCGCCTGAACACTGAAGCTTTCTTT; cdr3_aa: CASSVGAGRLNTEAFF
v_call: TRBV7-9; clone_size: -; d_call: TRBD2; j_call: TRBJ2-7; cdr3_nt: TGTGCCAGCAGCCGGACTAGCGGGGCCTTCAGCTCCTACGAGCAGTACTTC; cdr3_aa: CASSRTSGAFSSYEQYF
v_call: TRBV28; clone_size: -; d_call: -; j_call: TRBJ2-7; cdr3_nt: TGTGCCAGCACCCTTCAGACCTCCTACGAGCAGTACTTC; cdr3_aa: CASTLQTSYEQYF
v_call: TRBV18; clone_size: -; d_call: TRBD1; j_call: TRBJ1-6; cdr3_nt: TGTGCCAGCTCACCACCGACAGGGACGGAGTCACCCCTCCACTTT; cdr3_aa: CASSPPTGTESPLHF
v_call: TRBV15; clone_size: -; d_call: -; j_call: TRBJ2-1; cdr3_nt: TGTGCCACCAGCAGAGTCTACAATGAGCAGTTCTTC; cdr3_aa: CATSRVYNEQFF